This TCR beta chain came from a study of blood T cell repertoires in COVID-19. TCRdb's table, derived via immunoSEQ multiplex PCR, lists solely in-frame clones and lacks some. The profile shows about 80,000 clones, around 79% of them singletons. J gave up 3 bases and V 1 base, and 11 bases lay outside the gene matches. Germline CDR1 SGHNT, CDR2 YENEEA. The CDR3 runs 19 residues. The clonotype comes from a human donor in a cohort sampled during active COVID-19. The chain employs TRBV11-3 and TRBJ1-4; 10 nucleotides match TRBD1. The sequenced sample was peripheral blood. The CDR3 sequence: CASSLADRGKTLANEKLFF. In nucleotides, the CDR3 is TGTGCCAGCAGCTTAGCGGACAGGGGGAAAACGTTGGCTAATGAAAAACTGTTTTTT.